The 20 T cell receptor beta chains reported below all come from one sample, sequenced in a study of blood T cell repertoires in COVID-19. Some clones are missing from TCRdb's copy, which holds only in-frame ones; the method was immunoSEQ multiplex PCR. The sample gives 75,000 to 100,000 clones, 65% to 85% of which show up once; less than 4.5% is in the top ten. Sequenced material: peripheral blood. The receptor source for this set is a man in his sixties with acute or convalescent COVID-19.

The genes are TRBV27 and TRBJ1-2, with D maybe TRBD1 (6 bases). The CDR3 has 16 amino acids. The germline V gene encodes CDR1 MNHEY and CDR2 SMNVEV (reference sequence). Trimming stripped 0 bases from V and 3 bases from J, with 14 bases between. CDR3 DNA sequence: TGTGCCAGCAGTTTATCGGCGGGGGGCTCTTACTATGGCTACACCTTC. Translating gives CASSLSAGGSYYGYTF.

The rearrangement uses TRBV19 and TRBJ1-4, with 7 bases that match TRBD1. The junction had 20 bases not matched to a gene; V was cut back by 5 bases and J by 8 bases. Germline CDR1 and CDR2: LNHDA and SQIVND (reference sequence). CDR3 length equals 18 residues. This chain's CDR3 is CASSPKTRQGTRGEKLFF. Written as DNA, the CDR3 is TGTGCCAGTAGTCCGAAGACCCGACAGGGAACTAGGGGGGAAAAACTGTTTTTT.

This clone was observed once. The chain employs TRBV7-3 and TRBJ1-3, with TRBD1 identical over 7 bases. Germline CDR1 and CDR2: SGHTA and FQGTGA. Losses at the gene ends were 0 bases for V and 2 bases for J; bases not matched to a gene: 4. This CDR3 is built from 16 residues. This chain's CDR3 is CASSLTARGTGNTIYF. As DNA, the CDR3 is TGTGCCAGCAGCTTAACGGCCAGGGGGACTGGAAACACCATATATTTT. The full variable domain, with the rest looked up from reference TRBV7-3 and TRBJ1-3, is GAGVSQTPSNKVTEKGKYVELRCDPISGHTALYWYRQSLGQGPEFLIYFQGTGAADDSGLPNDRFFAVRPEGSVSTLKIQRTERGDSAVYLCASSLTARGTGNTIYFGEGSWLTVV.

The chain is built from TRBV29-1 and TRBJ2-5; a weak D match, TRBD1 (6 bases). This CDR3 contains 12 residues. V was shortened by 4 bases and J by 4 bases, with 10 bases between the two germline ends. From germline, CDR1 is SQVTM and CDR2 ANQGSEA. The CDR3 sequence: CSVGGQGETQYF. The DNA for the CDR3 is TGCAGCGTTGGGGGGCAGGGAGAGACCCAGTACTTC.

V usage is TRBV6-5 and J usage is TRBJ1-3, with D possibly TRBD1 on 5 matching bases. CDR3 size: 15 residues. V lost 6 bases and J lost 4, with 16 bases in between. Germline loops: CDR1 MNHEY, CDR2 SVGAGI. CDR3 in DNA: TGTGCCAGCAGGGGCGGGACTCCAAGGGGAAACACCATATATTTT. Its protein is CASRGGTPRGNTIYF.

This chain uses TRBV5-1 with TRBJ2-1; 9 bases are shared with TRBD2. V lost 1 base, J lost 7 bases, and 12 bases stayed unmatched. The CDR3 is 17 residues long. Germline loops: CDR1 SGHRS, CDR2 YFSETQ. In DNA, the CDR3 is TGCGCCAGCAGCTTGAAGGTAGCGGGAGAGGCAGGAAATGAGCAGTTCTTC. This codes for CASSLKVAGEAGNEQFF.

The chain is built from TRBV10-3 and TRBJ2-3; 7 bases line up with TRBD2. Trimming took 5 bases from V and 4 from J; bases not matched to a gene: 0. The CDR3 contains 12 residues. Germline V gene lookup returns CDR1 ENHRY and CDR2 SYGVKD. The CDR3 is CAISREADTQYF. CDR3 DNA: TGTGCCATCAGTCGGGAGGCAGATACGCAGTATTTT.

This chain connects TRBV11-3 to TRBJ2-1; perhaps TRBD2 as D (6 bases). This CDR3 spans 13 amino acids. CDR1 and CDR2 from the germline V gene are SGHNT and YENEEA. V was trimmed by 5 bases and J by 8 bases, leaving 13 bases between them. The CDR3 here is CASSRGWGYEQFF. In DNA form, the CDR3 reads TGTGCCAGCAGCCGGGGGTGGGGCTATGAGCAGTTCTTC.

This clone was detected only a few times. The chain couples TRBV7-3 to TRBJ1-1; D gene ambiguous. The CDR3 is made up of 13 amino acids. The V gene's germline CDR1 is SGHTA and CDR2 FQGTGA. The V end lost 5 bases, the J end lost 0 bases, and 7 bases lay between the germline ends. CDR3 DNA: TGTGCCAGCAGCGTCCAAATGAACACTGAAGCTTTCTTT. Translated, it gives CASSVQMNTEAFF.

Here the CDR3 DNA reads TGTGCCAGTAGTACGACAGCCAGCTCCTATAATTCACCCCTCCACTTT. Translation gives CASSTTASSYNSPLHF. V usage is TRBV19 and J usage is TRBJ1-6; D might be TRBD1 (5 bases). Germline-derived CDR1 and CDR2 are LNHDA and SQIVND (reference sequence). V was shortened by 4 bases and J by 0 bases, with 10 bases between the two germline ends. The CDR3 is 16 residues long.

The gene calls are TRBV7-2 and TRBJ1-5, with TRBD1 matching 8 bases. Looked up from germline, CDR1 is SGHTA and CDR2 is FQGNSA. V trimming: 1 base; J trimming: 1 base; junction bases outside the gene matches: 3. This CDR3 contains 16 residues. CDR3 protein: CASSLGQGRSNQPQHF. The CDR3 coding sequence is TGTGCCAGCAGCTTAGGACAGGGGAGAAGCAATCAGCCCCAGCATTTT.

The rearrangement links TRBV11-2 to TRBJ2-1, with D tentatively TRBD2 (5 bases). Per the germline V gene, CDR1 is SGHAT and CDR2 is FQNNGV. CDR3 length: 13 residues. V lost 1 base, J lost 6 bases, and 7 bases lay in between. CDR3 coding DNA: TGTGCCAGCAGCTTAGTGCGGGTCAATGAGCAGTTCTTC. Translated: CASSLVRVNEQFF. The variable domain in full, with the rest retrieved from reference TRBV11-2 and TRBJ2-1, is EAGVAQSPRYKIIEKRQSVAFWCNPISGHATLYWYQQILGQGPKLLIQFQNNGVVDDSQLPKDRFSAERLKGVDSTLKIQPAKLEDSAVYLCASSLVRVNEQFFGPGTRLTVL.

This chain uses TRBV11-2 with TRBJ2-7; no firm D call. Per germline, CDR1 SGHAT and CDR2 FQNNGV. This CDR3 is 14 amino acids long. Between the trimmed V and J ends, which lost 0 bases and 2 bases, there was a span of 8 bases. The CDR3 DNA follows: TGTGCCAGCAGCTTAGATCGCCTAGCCTACGAGCAGTACTTC. Its protein product is CASSLDRLAYEQYF. Based on the CDR3 plus reference TRBV11-2 and TRBJ2-7, the full variable domain is EAGVAQSPRYKIIEKRQSVAFWCNPISGHATLYWYQQILGQGPKLLIQFQNNGVVDDSQLPKDRFSAERLKGVDSTLKIQPAKLEDSAVYLCASSLDRLAYEQYFGPGTRLTVT.

The chain is built from TRBV5-1 and TRBJ1-4, with 8 bases fitting TRBD1. The germline gives CDR1 SGHRS, CDR2 YFSETQ. The V and J ends lost 1 base and 8 bases, in that order; junction bases with no gene match: 7. The length of the CDR3 is 15 residues. For the CDR3, the DNA is TGCGCCAGCAGCTTGTCCGGACAGGGCTGGGAAAAACTGTTTTTT. Translation: CASSLSGQGWEKLFF.

The chain carries TRBV3-1 (or the pseudogene TRBV3-2) and TRBJ2-2; tentative D call: TRBD2 (6 bases). Germline V CDR1 and CDR2: LGHDT, YNNKEL (reference sequence). CDR3 length: 18 residues. V shed 0 bases and J shed 7 bases, with 21 bases lying between them. CDR3 coding DNA: TGTGCCAGCAGCCAAGAACCCCAGAGGGAGGAGGGTGACGGGGAGCTGTTTTTT. Protein sequence: CASSQEPQREEGDGELFF.

The gene calls are TRBV9 and TRBJ2-4; D possibly corresponds to TRBD2 (5 bases). CDR3 size: 16 residues. V was clipped by 3 bases and J by 0 bases, with 13 bases between them. Looked up from germline, CDR1 is SGDLS and CDR2 is YYNGEE. The CDR3 nucleotides read TGTGCCAGCAGCGCCGGGGATCCTCTAGCCAAAAACATTCAGTACTTC. Amino acid sequence: CASSAGDPLAKNIQYF.

V usage is TRBV28 and J usage is TRBJ1-5; 9 positions agree with TRBD1. The CDR3 has 15 residues. Germline values: CDR1 MDHEN, CDR2 SYDVKM. The V segment lost 5 bases and the J segment 9 bases; nucleotides outside the gene matches: 11. In DNA, the CDR3 is TGTGCCAGCAGTCTACAGGGGGCGGATCGTCGGCCCCAGCATTTT. Its translation is CASSLQGADRRPQHF.

The gene calls are TRBV28 and TRBJ2-2; TRBD2 agrees at 8 bases. The V and J ends lost 4 bases and 7 bases, in that order; junction bases with no gene match: 20. The CDR3 has 19 residues. Germline V CDR1 and CDR2: MDHEN, SYDVKM. CDR3 sequence (DNA): TGTGCCAGCAGTTCGGGACTCTGGAGCAGCGGGAGAGGGAACGGGGAGCTGTTTTTT. Its translation is CASSSGLWSSGRGNGELFF.

The gene calls are TRBV5-1 and TRBJ2-3; 12 bases align to TRBD2. Germline assignment: CDR1 SGHRS and CDR2 YFSETQ. The length of the CDR3 is 17 residues. With V trimmed by 0 bases and J by 4 bases, 6 bases remained unmatched. CDR3 sequence: CASSLGLAGAGADTQYF. The CDR3 region has the DNA TGCGCCAGCAGCTTGGGACTAGCGGGAGCGGGGGCAGATACGCAGTATTTT.

This chain joins TRBV6-5 and TRBJ1-3; D is undetermined. With 4 bases removed from V and 0 bases from J, the gap between germline ends came to 7 bases. CDR1 is MNHEY and CDR2 is SVGAGI in the germline V gene. This CDR3 region has 14 residues. The CDR3 nucleotides are TGTGCCAGCAGTTCCGTTCTCTCTGGAAACACCATATATTTT. This encodes CASSSVLSGNTIYF.